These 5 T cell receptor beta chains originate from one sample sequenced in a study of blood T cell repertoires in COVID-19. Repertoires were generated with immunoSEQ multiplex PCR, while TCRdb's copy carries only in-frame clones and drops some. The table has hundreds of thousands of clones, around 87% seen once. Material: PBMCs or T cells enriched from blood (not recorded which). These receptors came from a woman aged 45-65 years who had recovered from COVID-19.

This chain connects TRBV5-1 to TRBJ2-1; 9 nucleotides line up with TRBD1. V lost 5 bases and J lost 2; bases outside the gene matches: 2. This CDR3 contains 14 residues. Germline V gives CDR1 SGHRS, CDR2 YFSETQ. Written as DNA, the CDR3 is TGCGCCAGCAGGGACAGGGGAACCTACAATGAGCAGTTCTTC. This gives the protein CASRDRGTYNEQFF.

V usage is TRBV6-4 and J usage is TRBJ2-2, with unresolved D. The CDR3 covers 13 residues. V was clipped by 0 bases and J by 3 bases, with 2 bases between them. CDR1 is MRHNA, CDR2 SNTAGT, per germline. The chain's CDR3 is CASSDSDTGELFF. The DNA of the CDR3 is TGTGCCAGCAGTGACTCCGACACCGGGGAGCTGTTTTTT.

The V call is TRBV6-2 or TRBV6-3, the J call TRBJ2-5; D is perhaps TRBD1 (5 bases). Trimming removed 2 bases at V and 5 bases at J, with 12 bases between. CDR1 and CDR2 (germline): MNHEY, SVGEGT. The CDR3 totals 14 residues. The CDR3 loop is CASSYGRAGETQYF. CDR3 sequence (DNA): TGTGCCAGCAGTTACGGCAGGGCAGGGGAGACCCAGTACTTC.

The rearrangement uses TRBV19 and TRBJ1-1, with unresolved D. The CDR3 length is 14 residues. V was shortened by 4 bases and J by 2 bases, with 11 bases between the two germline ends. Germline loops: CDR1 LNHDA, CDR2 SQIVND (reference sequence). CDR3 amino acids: CASSRREQNTEAFF. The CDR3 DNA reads TGTGCCAGTAGTAGACGGGAACAAAACACTGAAGCTTTCTTT.

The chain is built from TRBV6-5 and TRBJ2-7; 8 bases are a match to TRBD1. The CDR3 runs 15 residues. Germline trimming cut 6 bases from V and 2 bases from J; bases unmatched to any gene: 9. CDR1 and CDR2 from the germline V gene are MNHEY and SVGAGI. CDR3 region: CASSKDRGAPYEQYF. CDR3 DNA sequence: TGTGCCAGCAGCAAAGACAGGGGAGCTCCCTACGAGCAGTACTTC.